A selection of T cell receptor beta chains follows, all from one sample in a study of human T cells and chemical hapten exposure. Using its own MiXCR run on the RACE reads, TCRdb lists one record per CDR3 protein. This sample has some 74,000 distinct CDR3 sequences, with 11% to 15% found just once. The sample was whole blood, taken in connection with sensitization to the hapten diphenylcyclopropenone (DPC). The receptors originated from a woman between 50 and 59 years old with alopecia areata. Some clones in this sample may be carry-over from other donors' samples. The CDR3 runs from the conserved cysteine through the conserved F or W. Fields, in order: D gene, V gene, clone size, J gene, CDR3 protein, CDR3 DNA. The D gene is left open where the match is weak. Clone size is given for some rows only: seen once, a few or many times, or a class if the clone is expanded.

d_call: .; v_call: TRBV6-6; clone_size: few; j_call: TRBJ1-5; cdr3_aa: CASSQPTASSNQPQHF; cdr3_nt: TGTGCCAGCAGCCAACCGACAGCAAGTAGCAATCAGCCCCAGCATTTT
d_call: TRBD2; v_call: TRBV11-2; clone_size: .; j_call: TRBJ2-7; cdr3_aa: CASSLVSGREQYF; cdr3_nt: TGTGCCAGCAGCTTAGTATCCGGGAGGGAGCAGTACTTC
d_call: .; v_call: TRBV15; clone_size: few; j_call: TRBJ1-3; cdr3_aa: CATSRRRGADRNTIYF; cdr3_nt: TGTGCCACCAGCAGGAGAAGGGGCGCCGATAGAAACACCATATATTTT
d_call: TRBD1; v_call: TRBV5-1; clone_size: few; j_call: TRBJ2-3; cdr3_aa: CASSLVRDRITDTQYF; cdr3_nt: TGCGCCAGCAGCTTGGTCCGGGACAGAATCACAGATACGCAGTATTTT
d_call: TRBD2; v_call: TRBV6-2/TRBV6-3; clone_size: .; j_call: TRBJ2-2; cdr3_aa: CASRPSGSGPGELFF; cdr3_nt: TGTGCCAGCAGACCTAGCGGGAGTGGGCCCGGGGAGCTGTTTTTT
d_call: .; v_call: TRBV7-9; clone_size: few; j_call: TRBJ2-1; cdr3_aa: CASSRDTVDEQFF; cdr3_nt: TGTGCCAGCAGCCGGGACACCGTGGATGAGCAGTTCTTC
d_call: .; v_call: TRBV5-6; clone_size: .; j_call: TRBJ1-5; cdr3_aa: CASSLYGPSNQPQHF; cdr3_nt: TGTGCCAGCAGCTTGTACGGACCTAGCAATCAGCCCCAGCATTTT
d_call: .; v_call: TRBV28; clone_size: few; j_call: TRBJ2-7; cdr3_aa: CASSLGGGGSYEQYF; cdr3_nt: TGTGCCAGCAGTTTAGGAGGGGGCGGCTCCTACGAGCAGTACTTC
d_call: .; v_call: TRBV7-2; clone_size: few; j_call: TRBJ2-7; cdr3_aa: CASSSRGVQDYEQYF; cdr3_nt: TGTGCCAGCAGCTCCCGGGGTGTACAAGACTACGAGCAGTACTTC
d_call: .; v_call: TRBV29-1; clone_size: many; j_call: TRBJ2-6; cdr3_aa: CSVLIRSSGANVLTF; cdr3_nt: TGCAGCGTGCTAATACGGAGCTCTGGGGCCAACGTCCTGACTTTC
d_call: TRBD1; v_call: TRBV7-7; clone_size: few; j_call: TRBJ1-2; cdr3_aa: CASSFLDTRDRDNNYGYTF; cdr3_nt: TGTGCCAGCAGCTTCCTGGACACCCGGGACAGGGACAATAACTATGGCTACACCTTC
d_call: .; v_call: TRBV6-6; clone_size: .; j_call: TRBJ2-7; cdr3_aa: CASSSERIAHEQYF; cdr3_nt: TGTGCCAGCAGTTCAGAGCGCATTGCCCACGAGCAGTACTTC
d_call: .; v_call: TRBV25-1; clone_size: few; j_call: TRBJ1-2; cdr3_aa: CASSATDIYGYTF; cdr3_nt: TGTGCCAGCAGTGCGACAGACATCTATGGCTACACCTTC
d_call: TRBD1; v_call: TRBV20-1; clone_size: many; j_call: TRBJ1-1; cdr3_aa: CSASLTGDSTEAFF; cdr3_nt: TGCAGTGCTAGCCTGACAGGGGATAGCACTGAAGCTTTCTTT
d_call: .; v_call: TRBV7-2; clone_size: .; j_call: TRBJ1-1; cdr3_aa: CASSLADGLEAFF; cdr3_nt: TGTGCCAGCAGCCTCGCAGACGGCCTTGAAGCTTTCTTT
d_call: TRBD1; v_call: TRBV4-1; clone_size: few; j_call: TRBJ2-7; cdr3_aa: CASSQSTGTGGFEQYF; cdr3_nt: TGCGCCAGCAGCCAATCTACCGGGACAGGGGGCTTCGAGCAGTACTTC
d_call: .; v_call: TRBV28; clone_size: .; j_call: TRBJ1-1; cdr3_aa: CASSPQSGNTEAFF; cdr3_nt: TGTGCCAGCAGCCCACAGTCGGGGAACACTGAAGCTTTCTTT
d_call: .; v_call: TRBV28; clone_size: few; j_call: TRBJ1-3; cdr3_aa: CASSATFVVYF; cdr3_nt: TGTGCCAGCAGCGCCACGTTCGTGGTATATTTT
d_call: TRBD2; v_call: TRBV11-3; clone_size: .; j_call: TRBJ2-5; cdr3_aa: CASSWTSGRPIF; cdr3_nt: TGTGCCAGCAGCTGGACTAGCGGGAGGCCGATCTTC
d_call: TRBD1; v_call: TRBV20-1; clone_size: .; j_call: TRBJ2-4; cdr3_aa: CSAQDRRFVSKNIQYF; cdr3_nt: TGCAGTGCCCAGGACAGGCGATTTGTTTCCAAAAACATTCAGTACTTC
d_call: TRBD2; v_call: TRBV2; clone_size: few; j_call: TRBJ2-3; cdr3_aa: CASSGTRAGFGTDTQYF; cdr3_nt: TGTGCCAGCAGTGGGACTCGAGCGGGATTTGGCACAGATACGCAGTATTTT
d_call: .; v_call: TRBV6-6; clone_size: few; j_call: TRBJ1-1; cdr3_aa: CASIEILNTEAFF; cdr3_nt: TGTGCCAGCATTGAGATTCTGAACACTGAAGCTTTCTTT
d_call: .; v_call: TRBV13; clone_size: .; j_call: TRBJ2-1; cdr3_aa: CASSYREEQFF; cdr3_nt: TGTGCCAGCAGCTATAGGGAGGAGCAGTTCTTC
d_call: .; v_call: TRBV6-2/TRBV6-3; clone_size: .; j_call: TRBJ2-2; cdr3_aa: CASITTLGGTGELFF; cdr3_nt: TGTGCCAGCATCACTACCCTGGGGGGCACCGGGGAGCTGTTTTTT
d_call: TRBD2; v_call: TRBV7-6; clone_size: few; j_call: TRBJ2-1; cdr3_aa: CASSRPGGRDNEQFF; cdr3_nt: TGTGCCAGCAGCCGACCGGGGGGTCGCGACAATGAGCAGTTCTTC
d_call: .; v_call: TRBV20-1; clone_size: many; j_call: TRBJ1-3; cdr3_aa: CSAKGPSSGNTIYF; cdr3_nt: TGCAGTGCTAAGGGACCGAGCTCTGGAAACACCATATATTTT
d_call: TRBD2; v_call: TRBV7-2; clone_size: few; j_call: TRBJ2-7; cdr3_aa: CASSPSAGLAAEQYF; cdr3_nt: TGTGCCAGCAGCCCCAGTGCAGGACTAGCGGCCGAGCAGTACTTC
d_call: .; v_call: TRBV3-1; clone_size: many; j_call: TRBJ1-1; cdr3_aa: CASSQLQHTEAFF; cdr3_nt: TGTGCCAGCAGCCAATTACAGCACACTGAAGCTTTCTTT
d_call: TRBD1; v_call: TRBV7-9; clone_size: .; j_call: TRBJ1-4; cdr3_aa: CASSSTGDEKLFF; cdr3_nt: TGTGCCAGCAGCTCGACAGGGGATGAAAAACTGTTTTTT
d_call: .; v_call: TRBV30; clone_size: once; j_call: TRBJ2-2; cdr3_aa: CAWITGTNTGELFF; cdr3_nt: TGTGCCTGGATCACCGGGACGAACACCGGGGAGCTGTTTTTT
d_call: TRBD2; v_call: TRBV5-1; clone_size: .; j_call: TRBJ2-1; cdr3_aa: CASSPSGSFDYNEQFF; cdr3_nt: TGCGCCAGCAGTCCTAGCGGGAGCTTTGACTACAATGAGCAGTTCTTC
d_call: .; v_call: TRBV29-1; clone_size: few; j_call: TRBJ2-1; cdr3_aa: CSVGGPYNEQFF; cdr3_nt: TGCAGCGTGGGAGGACCTTACAATGAGCAGTTCTTC
d_call: .; v_call: TRBV5-8; clone_size: few; j_call: TRBJ2-6; cdr3_aa: CASSAQGYSGANVLTF; cdr3_nt: TGTGCCAGCAGCGCTCAGGGTTACTCTGGGGCCAACGTCCTGACTTTC
d_call: .; v_call: TRBV6-5; clone_size: .; j_call: TRBJ2-7; cdr3_aa: CASGSYEQYF; cdr3_nt: TGTGCCAGCGGGAGCTACGAGCAGTACTTC
d_call: TRBD1; v_call: TRBV29-1; clone_size: many; j_call: TRBJ1-2; cdr3_aa: CSGRQGSGYTF; cdr3_nt: TGCAGCGGCAGACAGGGATCAGGCTACACCTTC
d_call: .; v_call: TRBV5-1; clone_size: .; j_call: TRBJ2-5; cdr3_aa: CASSLGPIQETQYF; cdr3_nt: TGCGCCAGCAGCTTGGGGCCTATTCAAGAGACCCAGTACTTC
d_call: TRBD1; v_call: TRBV5-1; clone_size: many; j_call: TRBJ1-5; cdr3_aa: CASSSTGAPNQPQHF; cdr3_nt: TGCGCCAGCAGCTCTACAGGGGCTCCCAATCAGCCCCAGCATTTT
d_call: .; v_call: TRBV25-1; clone_size: many; j_call: TRBJ1-2; cdr3_aa: CASSESGLGGYTF; cdr3_nt: TGTGCCAGCAGTGAATCGGGTTTGGGAGGCTACACCTTC
d_call: TRBD2; v_call: TRBV7-9; clone_size: many; j_call: TRBJ2-3; cdr3_aa: CASSPSGNTDTQYF; cdr3_nt: TGTGCCAGCAGCCCTAGCGGAAACACAGATACGCAGTATTTT
d_call: .; v_call: TRBV28; clone_size: few; j_call: TRBJ2-7; cdr3_aa: CASSPSTAGVHEQYF; cdr3_nt: TGTGCCAGCAGTCCGAGCACCGCAGGGGTACACGAGCAGTACTTC
d_call: .; v_call: TRBV2; clone_size: .; j_call: TRBJ1-6; cdr3_aa: CASSRTGYTYNSPLHF; cdr3_nt: TGTGCCAGCAGTCGAACAGGGTACACTTATAATTCACCCCTCCACTTT
d_call: .; v_call: TRBV20-1; clone_size: few; j_call: TRBJ1-4; cdr3_aa: CSAHKGWGTNEKLFF; cdr3_nt: TGCAGTGCGCATAAAGGGTGGGGGACTAATGAAAAACTGTTTTTT
d_call: .; v_call: TRBV11-3; clone_size: few; j_call: TRBJ2-1; cdr3_aa: CASSLERASNEQFF; cdr3_nt: TGTGCCAGCAGCTTAGAGAGGGCGTCTAATGAGCAGTTCTTC
d_call: TRBD2; v_call: TRBV28; clone_size: few; j_call: TRBJ2-1; cdr3_aa: CASWAGLANNEQFF; cdr3_nt: TGTGCCAGCTGGGCGGGACTAGCGAATAATGAGCAGTTCTTC
d_call: TRBD1; v_call: TRBV18; clone_size: .; j_call: TRBJ1-2; cdr3_aa: CASSLQGIANYGYTF; cdr3_nt: TGTGCCAGCTCACTACAGGGGATTGCTAACTATGGCTACACCTTC
d_call: .; v_call: TRBV20-1; clone_size: .; j_call: TRBJ2-7; cdr3_aa: CSASGQGSGEQYF; cdr3_nt: TGCAGTGCTAGTGGCCAGGGATCGGGCGAGCAGTACTTC
d_call: TRBD1; v_call: TRBV7-9; clone_size: few; j_call: TRBJ1-6; cdr3_aa: CASSSGQENSPLHF; cdr3_nt: TGTGCCAGCAGCTCAGGACAGGAAAATTCACCCCTCCACTTT
d_call: TRBD2; v_call: TRBV2; clone_size: .; j_call: TRBJ2-1; cdr3_aa: CASSGGLAGADEQFF; cdr3_nt: TGTGCCAGCAGCGGGGGACTAGCGGGAGCCGATGAGCAGTTCTTC
d_call: .; v_call: TRBV7-6; clone_size: .; j_call: TRBJ2-7; cdr3_aa: CASKAQTSSYEQYF; cdr3_nt: TGTGCCAGCAAAGCCCAGACTAGCTCCTACGAGCAGTACTTC
d_call: .; v_call: TRBV3-1; clone_size: .; j_call: TRBJ2-1; cdr3_aa: CASSQSGHSYNEQFF; cdr3_nt: TGTGCCAGCAGCCAATCGGGACACTCCTACAATGAGCAGTTCTTC
d_call: TRBD2; v_call: TRBV24-1; clone_size: .; j_call: TRBJ2-1; cdr3_aa: CATSDLGSTSVNEQFF; cdr3_nt: TGTGCCACCAGTGATTTAGGATCGACTAGCGTCAATGAGCAGTTCTTC
d_call: .; v_call: TRBV11-1; clone_size: few; j_call: TRBJ2-5; cdr3_aa: CASSWHQSGRRETQYF; cdr3_nt: TGTGCCAGCAGTTGGCACCAGTCGGGGAGGAGAGAGACCCAGTACTTC
d_call: .; v_call: TRBV29-1; clone_size: .; j_call: TRBJ1-5; cdr3_aa: CSVITGGNQPQHF; cdr3_nt: TGCAGCGTTATTACTGGGGGCAATCAGCCCCAGCATTTT
d_call: .; v_call: TRBV29-1; clone_size: few; j_call: TRBJ2-1; cdr3_aa: CSKRLNNEQFF; cdr3_nt: TGCAGTAAAAGGCTTAACAATGAGCAGTTCTTC
d_call: .; v_call: TRBV29-1; clone_size: .; j_call: TRBJ2-7; cdr3_aa: CSVAFRYEQYF; cdr3_nt: TGCAGCGTTGCTTTTCGGTACGAGCAGTACTTC
d_call: .; v_call: TRBV11-3; clone_size: .; j_call: TRBJ2-1; cdr3_aa: CASSLKADEQFF; cdr3_nt: TGTGCCAGCAGCTTAAAGGCGGATGAGCAGTTCTTC
d_call: .; v_call: TRBV4-3; clone_size: .; j_call: TRBJ2-7; cdr3_aa: CASSQGLASYEQYF; cdr3_nt: TGCGCCAGCAGCCAAGGGCTAGCTTCCTACGAGCAGTACTTC
d_call: .; v_call: TRBV12-3/TRBV12-4; clone_size: .; j_call: TRBJ1-5; cdr3_aa: CASSPGQINQPQHF; cdr3_nt: TGTGCCAGCAGTCCCGGACAGATCAATCAGCCCCAGCATTTT
d_call: .; v_call: TRBV7-2; clone_size: few; j_call: TRBJ2-3; cdr3_aa: CASSLAVGSSLDTQYF; cdr3_nt: TGTGCCAGCAGCTTAGCTGTCGGGAGTTCGTTAGATACGCAGTATTTT